The T cell receptor (beta chain) under discussion was sequenced for a study of identical twins (TCRdb year 2016). The study in broad terms: The study deep-sequenced TCR alpha and beta repertoires from monozygotic twins, unrelated adults of various ages and cord blood to test whether fetal clonotypes persist. Replicate twin experiments were performed at different times using different library preparation protocols to rule out contamination.

Every donor in the study was a healthy Caucasian. A note on this clonotype: The clone's antigen remains unknown. Base qualities were left out, and no much larger clone turns up one base away.

Libraries came from 5' RACE. Sequencing relied on an Illumina HiSeq 2000. Template switching introduced a universal primer binding site; the final cDNA contained a unique molecular identifier, enabling accurate counting of TCR cDNA molecules. Specific primers in the conserved constant-segment region were used to synthesize first-strand cDNA for the TCR alpha and beta chains. Each cDNA library was double barcoded, with a SMART-Mk sample barcode plus Illumina barcodes, to control for contamination. TruSeq adapter sequences and Illumina sample barcodes were added in two successive PCR steps. The Illumina HiSeq platform was used with custom primers to sequence TCR alpha and beta cDNA libraries. The authors processed their data as follows. MiGEC was used to process raw reads and extract unique molecular identifiers, and MiXCR was used to find CDR3 positions. For each individual, recombination models were inferred using an EM algorithm with the repgenHMM and IGoR tools. The analysis of shared clonotypes was done with the tcR package in R, with sharing normalized by the product of cloneset sizes. To study raw recombination without the effects of thymic and clonal selection, out-of-frame nonproductive sequences were analyzed. TCRdb cleaned the public reads at Q25 with fastp, built clones with MiXCR and kept in-frame beta chains. Each entry merges the rows of one CDR3 protein and shows their most common DNA and genes. Here the V and J calls rest on TCRdb's processing, not on the authors' analysis. This sample holds 1,800,000 or so distinct CDR3 sequences; more than 30% were observed only once. The top ten constitute over 0.25% of the sample.

Broader findings and caveats from the paper: Conclusions relied on cross-sectional statistical analysis, since the same donors could not be followed over many years. Out-of-frame TCR alpha sequences shared between twins showed an excess of low generation-probability sequences compared with coincidental sharing between unrelated individuals. Recombination models systematically underestimated out-of-frame TCR alpha sharing in monozygotic twins but agreed with sharing between unrelated individuals. Invariant T cells such as MAIT and iNKT could partly confound zero-insertion analyses, though diverse VJ usage argued against this for most clonotypes. The excess sharing between twins in beta out-of-frame sequences was weaker because fewer shared sequences reduced the signal-to-noise ratio. Fewer insertions were carried by abundant cord blood beta clonotypes, a similar but weaker trend appeared in young adult naive repertoires, and no such trend appeared in memory repertoires.

The material sequenced was cord blood. The sequence was collected from a newborn girl in good health.

The CDR3 reads as follows: CASSPGQPIQETQYF. The DNA is TGTGCCAGCAGCCCAGGTCAGCCGATACAAGAGACCCAGTACTTC. The chain is made from TRBV7-2 and TRBJ2-5, with the D segment identity uncertain. The germline V gene encodes CDR1 SGHTA and CDR2 FQGNSA. V gives up 5 bases and J gives up 2 bases, and the segment between their germline ends measures 15 bases. The CDR3 numbers 15 residues from cysteine through phenylalanine. Kept here is only the CDR3 DNA, which spans 45 bases and is read in frame from base 1.